These 22 T cell receptor beta chains share one sample of origin, sequenced in a study of blood T cell repertoires in COVID-19. Method: immunoSEQ multiplex PCR; TCRdb's copy keeps in-frame clones and lacks some. The sample comprises about 200,000 clones, approximately 89% of which are singletons, and under 3% rests with the top ten. Sequencing was performed on PBMCs or T cells enriched from blood (not recorded which). Receptors originate from a woman aged 40 to 55 with acute COVID-19.

This sequence joins TRBV6-2 or TRBV6-3 and TRBJ1-5; TRBD1 agrees at 8 bases. V gave up 4 bases and J gave up 6 bases; unmatched junction bases: 5. The CDR3 runs 14 residues. In germline, CDR1 is MNHEY, CDR2 SVGEGT. CDR3 sequence: CASSLQGGSQPQHF. The DNA of the CDR3 is TGTGCCAGCAGTTTACAGGGGGGGAGTCAGCCCCAGCATTTT.

This chain connects TRBV2 to TRBJ1-2, with D hard to call. The length of the CDR3 is 11 residues. Trimming removed 4 bases at V and 7 bases at J, with 7 bases between. In germline, CDR1 is SNHLY, CDR2 FYNNEI. The CDR3 is CASSVRLGYTF. CDR3 nucleotides: TGTGCCAGCAGTGTCAGGCTTGGCTACACCTTC.

This chain links TRBV20-1 with TRBJ1-5, with D possibly TRBD1 on 5 matching bases. Germline CDR1 is DFQATT and CDR2 is SNEGSKA (reference sequence). The CDR3 has 13 amino acids. Trimming took 3 bases from V and 9 from J, leaving 15 bases between them. CDR3 nucleotide sequence: TGCAGTGCTAGTCCGCCAGGGAAAAGGCCCCAGCATTTT. It encodes CSASPPGKRPQHF.

A single count supports this clone. J is TRBJ1-6 and V is TRBV25-1; 7 nucleotides agree with TRBD1. The ends lost 4 bases at V and 9 bases at J; junction bases unmatched: 9. CDR1 is MGHDK and CDR2 is SYGVNS in the germline V gene. The CDR3 totals 15 residues. Here the CDR3 reads CASSGYRGRSSPLHF. The CDR3 DNA is TGTGCCAGCAGTGGATACAGGGGACGATCTTCACCCCTCCACTTT.

The V call is TRBV5-1, the J call TRBJ2-5; TRBD2 matches at 8 bases. The germline gives CDR1 SGHRS, CDR2 YFSETQ. Losses at the gene ends were 1 base for V and 4 bases for J; bases not matched to a gene: 9. The CDR3 sequence is 16 residues long. The CDR3 spells CASSLHRAGAGETQYF. As DNA, the CDR3 is TGCGCCAGCAGCTTGCATCGAGCGGGAGCGGGAGAGACCCAGTACTTC.

This rearrangement joins TRBV7-9 to TRBJ1-5, with D unclear. Trimming took 1 base from V and 9 from J, leaving 10 bases between them. Looked up from germline, CDR1 is SEHNR and CDR2 is FQNEAQ (reference sequence). The CDR3 has 13 residues. CDR3 sequence (DNA): TGTGCCAGCAGCTTAGACAGAATGGGGCCCCAGCATTTT. This codes for CASSLDRMGPQHF. The full variable domain, with the rest looked up from reference TRBV7-9 and TRBJ1-5, is DTGVSQNPRHKITKRGQNVTFRCDPISEHNRLYWYRQTLGQGPEFLTYFQNEAQLEKSRLLSDRFSAERPKGSFSTLEIQRTEQGDSAMYLCASSLDRMGPQHFGDGTRLSIL.

The chain links TRBV5-1 to TRBJ1-1; weak D call: TRBD1 (5 bases). Germline V gene sequence: CDR1 SGHRS, CDR2 YFSETQ. The V and J ends lost 1 base and 1 base respectively, with 8 bases between them. The CDR3 is made up of 14 amino acids. The chain's CDR3 is CASSLSTGNTEAFF. The CDR3, as DNA: TGCGCCAGCAGCTTGTCAACAGGGAACACTGAAGCTTTCTTT.

V gene TRBV2 combines with J gene TRBJ1-2, with 11 bases matching TRBD1. J lost 8 bases, V lost 5 bases, and 4 bases had no gene match. The CDR3 has 13 residues. The germline V gene has CDR1 SNHLY and CDR2 FYNNEI. CDR3: CASSTGTGGGYTF. CDR3 DNA sequence: TGTGCCAGCAGTACCGGGACAGGGGGAGGCTACACCTTC. The whole variable domain, remainder taken from reference TRBV2 and TRBJ1-2, is EPEVTQTPSHQVTQMGQEVILRCVPISNHLYFYWYRQILGQKVEFLVSFYNNEISEKSEIFDDQFSVERPDGSNFTLKIRSTKLEDSAMYFCASSTGTGGGYTFGSGTRLTVV.

The table lists this clone with a few counts. The rearrangement links TRBV3-1 (or the pseudogene TRBV3-2) to TRBJ2-1; no definite D call. Trimming removed 1 base at V and 0 bases at J, with 10 bases between. The CDR3 has 16 residues. Germline CDR1 and CDR2: LGHDT and YNNKEL (reference sequence). The CDR3 loop reads CASSQGPVPSYNEQFF. The CDR3 DNA follows: TGTGCCAGCAGCCAAGGTCCGGTCCCCTCCTACAATGAGCAGTTCTTC.

The chain carries TRBV3-1 (or the pseudogene TRBV3-2) and TRBJ2-2; unclear D gene. The V gene's germline CDR1 is LGHDT and CDR2 YNNKEL (reference sequence). The V and J ends lost 0 bases and 0 bases respectively, with 11 bases between them. This CDR3 is 17 amino acids long. As DNA, the CDR3 is TGTGCCAGCAGCCAAGAATCTAGAAGCTCGAACACCGGGGAGCTGTTTTTT. It yields the protein CASSQESRSSNTGELFF.

The chain joins TRBV7-2 to TRBJ2-1; 9 bases fit TRBD2. Trimming cost V 1 base and J 2 bases; bases outside gene matches: 3. Germline V gene sequence: CDR1 SGHTA, CDR2 FQGNSA. This CDR3 is built from 16 residues. Here the CDR3 reads CASSLDAGGPYNEQFF. CDR3 nucleotide sequence: TGTGCCAGCAGCTTAGACGCGGGAGGGCCCTACAATGAGCAGTTCTTC.

V is TRBV6-1 and J is TRBJ1-5; possibly TRBD1 for D (6 bases). The CDR3 loop spans 18 amino acids. The germline V gene has CDR1 MNHNS and CDR2 SASEGT. V was clipped by 2 bases and J by 3 bases, with 20 bases between them. The CDR3 DNA follows: TGTGCCAGCAGTGAAATTCTGGGTTTAGGGGGTACCAATCAGCCCCAGCATTTT. Its protein product is CASSEILGLGGTNQPQHF.

The rearrangement joins TRBV21-1 to TRBJ1-5; the D call TRBD1 from the table was never checked on the DNA. TRBV21-1 is a known pseudogene. CDR3 length equals 17 residues. The CDR3 protein is CASSKGAETGGNQPQHF. The DNA for the CDR3 is TGTGCCAGCAGCAAAGGGGCGGAAACAGGGGGCAATCAGCCCCAGCATTTT.

The rearrangement joins TRBV4-1 to TRBJ2-5; D unclear. V lost 4 bases and J lost 4, with 4 bases in between. The CDR3 length is 11 residues. Germline CDR1 reads MGHRA; CDR2 reads YSYEKL. DNA for the CDR3: TGCGCCAGCAGCCTAGCAGAGACCCAGTACTTC. Translated: CASSLAETQYF.

This clone was recorded only once. This chain uses TRBV7-2 with TRBJ1-6, with 9 bases aligning to TRBD1. Germline CDR1 and CDR2: SGHTA and FQGNSA. The CDR3 totals 15 residues. Germline trimming cut 5 bases from V and 7 bases from J; bases unmatched to any gene: 6. The CDR3 bases are TGTGCCAGCAGCCCGGGGACAGGGCGAAATTCACCCCTCCACTTT. This gives the protein CASSPGTGRNSPLHF.

The chain combines TRBV19 with TRBJ2-5, with a weak D call TRBD2 (5 bases). CDR3 length: 13 residues. The germline gives CDR1 LNHDA, CDR2 SQIVND (reference sequence). Trimming removed 5 bases from V and 5 bases from J, with 12 bases in between. The CDR3 DNA sequence: TGTGCCAGTAGTTTTGGAGGCCGGGAGACCCAGTACTTC. Translating it yields CASSFGGRETQYF.

The chain is built from TRBV27 and TRBJ1-5; D unresolved. CDR1 is MNHEY and CDR2 is SMNVEV in the germline V gene (reference sequence). Between the trimmed V and J ends, which lost 2 bases and 3 bases, there was a span of 8 bases. CDR3 length: 14 residues. In DNA, the CDR3 is TGTGCCAGCAGTTTAAGAGGAGCCAATCAGCCCCAGCATTTT. Protein product: CASSLRGANQPQHF.

The chain has TRBV13 and TRBJ1-2; D may be TRBD1 (5 bases). The germline CDR1 and CDR2 sequences are PRHDT and FYEKMQ (reference sequence). V lost 5 bases and J 1 base, leaving 14 bases between the germline ends. This CDR3 contains 15 residues. The DNA of the CDR3 is TGTGCCAGCAGCCAAGAAGGGGCCCTTAACTATGGCTACACCTTC. This sequence encodes CASSQEGALNYGYTF.

The chain couples TRBV19 to TRBJ2-2, with D possibly matching TRBD2 (6 bases). The CDR3 consists of 15 residues. The V end was cut by 3 bases, the J end by 6 bases, with 14 bases between. From germline, CDR1 is LNHDA and CDR2 SQIVND (reference sequence). The CDR3 region is CASSMWDSGSGELFF. Here the CDR3 DNA reads TGTGCCAGTAGTATGTGGGACTCTGGGTCCGGGGAGCTGTTTTTT.

The chain employs TRBV4-2 and TRBJ1-2, with TRBD1 identical over 8 bases. Germline CDR1 and CDR2: LGHNA and YNFKEQ. The CDR3 spans 16 residues. J was trimmed by 8 bases and V by 0 bases; bases with no gene match: 11. CDR3 residues: CASSQDARQGPTGYTF. The CDR3 coding sequence is TGTGCCAGCAGCCAAGATGCCCGACAGGGGCCCACAGGCTACACCTTC.

The rearrangement joins TRBV6-6 to TRBJ1-6, with D possibly matching TRBD1 (5 bases). Germline V CDR1 and CDR2: MNHNY, SVGAGI (reference sequence). Trimming left V 7 bases short and J 0 bases short, with 13 bases between. The CDR3 has 16 residues. The CDR3 bases are TGTGCCAGCAAGGGGCAGGACGGCTCCTATAATTCACCCCTCCACTTT. Encoded protein: CASKGQDGSYNSPLHF.

J is TRBJ2-4 and V is TRBV3-1 (or the pseudogene TRBV3-2); D ambiguous. This CDR3 is 14 amino acids long. Between the trimmed V and J ends, which lost 4 bases and 0 bases, there was a span of 7 bases. Germline values: CDR1 LGHDT, CDR2 YNNKEL (reference sequence). The CDR3 sequence is CASSPTIAKNIQYF. As DNA, the CDR3 is TGTGCCAGCAGCCCAACTATAGCCAAAAACATTCAGTACTTC.